This paragraph reports one TCR beta chain. The antigen remains unidentified. The data are from a study of T cells after posttransplantation cyclophosphamide. Broader study findings: TRB overlap between skin or GI tissue T cells and blood was limited.

Using immunoSEQ multiplex PCR, the repertoire was profiled, and TCRdb retains in-frame clones only, with some absent. The sample has under 20,000 clones; approximately 69% are singletons. Germline values: CDR1 SGHRS, CDR2 YFSETQ. The CDR3 sequence is 15 residues long. The V gene end was trimmed by 4 bases and the J gene end by 2 bases; junction bases not matched to a gene: 6. Cyclophosphamide on days +3 and +4 followed busulfan-fludarabine conditioning and a marrow graft. The sequence derives from a male patient aged 30 to 40 who received an allogeneic stem cell transplant from a related donor, was CMV-positive, and had acute GVHD only. Some T cells may have come from the graft donor. This specimen consisted of PBMCs, obtained after an allogeneic stem cell transplant with post-transplant cyclophosphamide. This chain connects TRBV5-1 to TRBJ2-5; 9 bases align to TRBD1. The chain's CDR3 is CASSQGQGWQETQYF. The DNA for the CDR3 is TGCGCCAGCAGCCAAGGACAGGGGTGGCAAGAGACCCAGTACTTC.